These 7 T cell receptor beta chains were all obtained from the same sample, sequenced in a study of CD8 T cells in ankylosing spondylitis. General study results and limits: Ankylosing spondylitis blood seemed to carry a telltale TCR beta motif made of several highly homologous variants.

These TCRs' antigens remain unknown. One entry per CDR3 protein, called by TCRdb with MiXCR from the 5' RACE reads. The table shows 500,000 to 650,000 distinct CDR3 sequences, with under 5.5% occurring only once. The sample taken for sequencing was blood, either unsorted or a sorted T cell fraction (not recorded which). Source of these receptors: a male donor with ankylosing spondylitis.

The table lists this clonotype with many counts. The chain couples TRBV28 to TRBJ2-7, with 13 nucleotides matching TRBD2. V lost 3 bases to trimming and J lost 2 bases; unmatched junction nucleotides: 1. The CDR3 has 15 residues. Germline-derived CDR1 and CDR2 are MDHEN and SYDVKM. Written as DNA, the CDR3 is TGTGCCAGCAGTTTGGGACTAGCGGGAACCTACGAGCAGTACTTC. Translation gives CASSLGLAGTYEQYF.

This clonotype has just a few counts. The rearrangement uses TRBV9 and TRBJ2-3; D is unresolved. The germline CDR1 and CDR2 sequences are SGDLS and YYNGEE. V shed 3 bases and J shed 6 bases, with 5 bases lying between them. This CDR3 comprises 11 residues. CDR3 in DNA: TGTGCCAGCAGCGCGTGGGATACGCAGTATTTT. Its translation: CASSAWDTQYF.

This clonotype was seen a handful of times. The CDR3 sequence is CASSYDMGSTEAFF. In nucleotides, the CDR3 is TGTGCCAGCAGCTACGACATGGGGAGCACTGAAGCTTTCTTT. This chain uses TRBV7-2 with TRBJ1-1; no definite D call. CDR1 SGHTA and CDR2 FQGNSA come from the germline V gene. The CDR3 totals 14 residues. V was clipped by 4 bases and J by 4 bases, with 13 bases between them. Drawing the rest from reference TRBV7-2 and TRBJ1-1, the complete variable domain is GAGVSQSPSNKVTEKGKDVELRCDPISGHTALYWYRQSLGQGLEFLIYFQGNSAPDKSGLPSDRFSAERTGGSVSTLTIQRTQQEDSAVYLCASSYDMGSTEAFFGQGTRLTVV.

This clonotype has a handful of counts. This chain uses TRBV5-1 with TRBJ2-5, with 13 bases lining up with TRBD2. The CDR3 has 16 residues. The germline V gene has CDR1 SGHRS and CDR2 YFSETQ. Trimming removed 4 bases from V and 1 base from J; junction bases left unmatched: 4. CDR3 in amino acids: CASSPGLAGVQETQYF. The CDR3 DNA is TGCGCCAGCAGCCCCGGACTAGCGGGGGTCCAAGAGACCCAGTACTTC.

This clonotype was recorded at least ten times. This chain links TRBV5-6 with TRBJ2-2; 11 bases are a match to TRBD1. V was clipped by 4 bases and J by 5 bases; unmatched bases: 7. There are 16 residues in the CDR3. Germline-derived CDR1 and CDR2 are SGHDT and YYEEEE. The CDR3, as DNA: TGTGCCAGCAGCCTCGGGGGGACAGGGGGTACCGGGGAGCTGTTTTTT. As protein: CASSLGGTGGTGELFF.

This clonotype was counted many times. The chain carries TRBV9 and TRBJ1-1, with TRBD1 matching over 7 bases. The CDR3 spans 13 residues. In germline, CDR1 is SGDLS, CDR2 YYNGEE. V trimming: 4 bases; J trimming: 4 bases; junction bases outside the gene matches: 4. In nucleotides, the CDR3 is TGTGCCAGCAGCACCGGGACAGTCACTGAAGCTTTCTTT. Translation gives CASSTGTVTEAFF.

The gene calls are TRBV6-2 or TRBV6-3 and TRBJ1-5; 8 nucleotides agree with TRBD1. CDR1 is MNHEY, CDR2 SVGEGT, per germline. With 2 bases clipped from V and 11 bases from J, the junction kept 11 bases outside the gene matches. CDR3 size: 15 residues. The CDR3 nucleotides are TGTGCCAGCAGTTACCGAGGACAGGGAAGGGGAGCCCAGCATTTT. It translates to CASSYRGQGRGAQHF.